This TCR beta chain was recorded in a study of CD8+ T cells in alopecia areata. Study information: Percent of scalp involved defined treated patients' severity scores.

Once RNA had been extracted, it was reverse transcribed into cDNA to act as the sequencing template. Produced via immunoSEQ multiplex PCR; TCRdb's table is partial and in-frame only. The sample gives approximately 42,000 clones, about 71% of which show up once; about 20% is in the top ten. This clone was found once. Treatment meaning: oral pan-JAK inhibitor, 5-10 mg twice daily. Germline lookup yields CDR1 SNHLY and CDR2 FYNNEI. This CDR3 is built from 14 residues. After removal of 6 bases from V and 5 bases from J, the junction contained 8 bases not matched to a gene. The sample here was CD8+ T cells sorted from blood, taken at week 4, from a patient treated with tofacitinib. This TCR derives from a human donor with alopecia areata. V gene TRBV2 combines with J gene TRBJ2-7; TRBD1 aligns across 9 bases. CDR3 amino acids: CASRPGQGHHEQYF. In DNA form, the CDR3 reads TGTGCCAGCAGGCCGGGACAGGGTCATCACGAGCAGTACTTC.